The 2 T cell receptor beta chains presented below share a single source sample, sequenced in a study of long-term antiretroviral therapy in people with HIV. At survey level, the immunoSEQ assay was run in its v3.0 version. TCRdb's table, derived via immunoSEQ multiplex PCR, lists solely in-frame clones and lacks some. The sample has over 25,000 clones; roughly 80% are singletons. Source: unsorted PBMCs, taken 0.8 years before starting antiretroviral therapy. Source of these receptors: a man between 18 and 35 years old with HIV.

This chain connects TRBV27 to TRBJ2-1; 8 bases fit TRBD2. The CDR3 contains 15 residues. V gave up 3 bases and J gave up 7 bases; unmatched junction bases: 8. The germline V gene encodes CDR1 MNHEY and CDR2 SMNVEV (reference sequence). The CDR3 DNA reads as TGTGCCAGCAGTTTCGGGACTAGTAGAGTGAATGAGCAGTTCTTC. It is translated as CASSFGTSRVNEQFF.

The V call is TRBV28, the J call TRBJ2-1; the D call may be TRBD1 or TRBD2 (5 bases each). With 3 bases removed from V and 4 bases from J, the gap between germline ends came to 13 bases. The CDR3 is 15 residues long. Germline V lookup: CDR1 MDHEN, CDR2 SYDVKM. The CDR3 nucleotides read TGTGCCAGCAGTTTCATGGGGGAGCGTTACAATGAGCAGTTCTTC. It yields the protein CASSFMGERYNEQFF.